The 25 T cell receptor beta chains in this list originate from one sample, sequenced in a study of beta chain features in type 1 diabetes. Expressed TCRB transcripts got sequenced, as all isolated RNA was reverse transcribed. Sequenced by immunoSEQ multiplex PCR; TCRdb stores in-frame clones only, minus some. This sample has roughly 350,000 clones, with 11% found just once. The material sequenced was naive CD4+ T cells from blood. These receptors were taken from a woman in her 30s in good health.

This chain links TRBV11-2 with TRBJ2-1, with 11 bases aligning to TRBD2. Germline-derived CDR1 and CDR2 are SGHAT and FQNNGV. With V trimmed by 4 bases and J by 6 bases, 14 bases remained unmatched. This CDR3 contains 18 residues. CDR3 sequence reads: CASSSPFLGTSGSNEQFF. The DNA of the CDR3 is TGTGCCAGCAGCTCTCCCTTTTTAGGGACTAGCGGATCCAATGAGCAGTTCTTC.

This clone was detected only a few times. The genes are TRBV5-1 and TRBJ2-7; TRBD2 agrees at 9 bases. The CDR3 sequence is 15 residues long. J lost 7 bases, V lost 4 bases, and 12 bases had no gene match. The germline CDR1 and CDR2 sequences are SGHRS and YFSETQ. The CDR3 protein is CASSGGGAPSGEQYF. The CDR3, as DNA: TGCGCCAGCAGCGGCGGGGGGGCGCCATCGGGAGAGCAGTACTTC.

The V call is TRBV4-2, the J call TRBJ2-3, with 8 bases that match TRBD2. Germline loops: CDR1 LGHNA, CDR2 YNFKEQ. The V and J ends lost 5 bases and 9 bases, in that order; junction bases with no gene match: 13. CDR3 length: 15 amino acids. CDR3 region: CASSAGGRTTGTQYF. DNA for the CDR3: TGTGCCAGCAGCGCTGGCGGGAGGACGACGGGAACGCAGTATTTT.

This clone has more than one count but fewer than ten. The chain uses TRBV30 and TRBJ1-1; D is unclear. CDR3 length: 13 residues. Trimming took 5 bases from V and 3 from J, leaving 13 bases between them. Germline V lookup: CDR1 GTSNPN, CDR2 SVGIG (reference sequence). The CDR3 sequence: CAWGLGIDTEAFF. The CDR3, as DNA: TGTGCCTGGGGGCTCGGTATCGACACTGAAGCTTTCTTT.

The gene calls are TRBV28 and TRBJ1-2, with 7 bases that match TRBD1. Trimming took 4 bases from V and 3 from J; bases not matched to a gene: 11. The germline V gene encodes CDR1 MDHEN and CDR2 SYDVKM. The CDR3 contains 16 residues. For the CDR3, the DNA is TGTGCCAGCAGTTACCCCCAGGGGGGACCACACTATGGCTACACCTTC. Protein product: CASSYPQGGPHYGYTF.

This chain joins TRBV29-1 and TRBJ2-7; 7 bases are a match to TRBD1. From germline, CDR1 is SQVTM and CDR2 ANQGSEA. CDR3 length: 13 residues. Unmatched junction bases numbered 5, after V lost 6 bases and J lost 0 bases. The CDR3 spells CSVRAGGSYEQYF. CDR3 sequence (DNA): TGCAGCGTGAGGGCAGGGGGCTCCTACGAGCAGTACTTC.

This clone was counted only a few times. The rearrangement uses TRBV28 and TRBJ1-2; TRBD1 matches 8 bases. V lost 7 bases to trimming and J lost 4 bases; unmatched junction nucleotides: 8. This CDR3 comprises 14 residues. CDR1 is MDHEN and CDR2 is SYDVKM in the germline V gene. This chain's CDR3 is CASIDRDRPYGYTF. CDR3 sequence (DNA): TGTGCCAGCATAGATAGGGACAGGCCCTATGGCTACACCTTC.

This clone was seen only a few times. The chain links TRBV30 to TRBJ1-3; no definite D call. The germline V gene encodes CDR1 GTSNPN and CDR2 SVGIG (reference sequence). Trimming left V 0 bases short and J 8 bases short, with 5 bases between. The CDR3 has 11 amino acids. This chain's CDR3 is CAWSVQYTIYF. CDR3 coding DNA: TGTGCCTGGAGTGTACAGTACACCATATATTTT.

This clone turned up a few times. The CDR3 region is CASSQQGNEKLFF. The CDR3 nucleotides are TGTGCCAGCTCACAACAGGGAAATGAAAAACTGTTTTTT. The V call is TRBV18, the J call TRBJ1-4; weak D call: TRBD1 (6 bases). This CDR3 is built from 13 residues. Germline CDR1 reads KGHSH; CDR2 reads LQKENI. Between the trimmed V and J ends, which lost 4 bases and 5 bases, there was a span of 8 bases.

This clone was seen a few times. The V and J genes are TRBV11-3 and TRBJ2-2; a possible D gene is TRBD2 (5 bases). Trimming removed 7 bases at V and 0 bases at J, with 12 bases between. Germline-derived CDR1 and CDR2 are SGHNT and YENEEA. This CDR3 is built from 15 residues. The CDR3 bases are TGTGCCAGCACCTTCGGACTGACGAACACCGGGGAGCTGTTTTTT. Its translation: CASTFGLTNTGELFF.

V and J are TRBV18 and TRBJ2-7; D possibly corresponds to TRBD1 (6 bases). Trimming cost V 2 bases and J 0 bases, with 14 bases left between them. CDR3 length: 16 amino acids. CDR1 and CDR2 from the germline V gene are KGHSH and LQKENI. CDR3 sequence: CASSPSDRTDSYEQYF. CDR3 DNA: TGTGCCAGCTCACCAAGTGATAGGACAGACTCCTACGAGCAGTACTTC.

This clone was observed a few times. In DNA, the CDR3 is TGTGCCAGCTCGGAGGGGATAGGCACGCAAGATACGCAGTATTTT. Its translation: CASSEGIGTQDTQYF. This rearrangement joins TRBV18 to TRBJ2-3, with a weak D call TRBD2 (6 bases). There are 15 residues in the CDR3. V was clipped by 6 bases and J by 5 bases, with 18 bases between them. Germline-derived CDR1 and CDR2 are KGHSH and LQKENI.

The rearrangement joins TRBV15 to TRBJ1-5, with no clear D. The CDR3 sequence is 12 residues long. The V end was cut by 0 bases, the J end by 6 bases, with 3 bases between. The germline V gene has CDR1 LNHNV and CDR2 YYDKDF (reference sequence). DNA for the CDR3: TGTGCCACCAGCAGAGATAGTCAGCCCCAGCATTTT. This gives the protein CATSRDSQPQHF.

The chain carries TRBV7-6 and TRBJ2-7, with 9 bases fitting TRBD1. Germline-derived CDR1 and CDR2 are SGHVS and FNYEAQ. Trimming took 5 bases from V and 0 from J; bases not matched to a gene: 5. The CDR3 is 15 residues long. CDR3 coding DNA: TGTGCCAGCAGCCCACCACAGGGGGCCTCCTACGAGCAGTACTTC. This encodes CASSPPQGASYEQYF. Variable domain in full (rest from reference TRBV7-6 and TRBJ2-7): GAGVSQSPRYKVTKRGQDVALRCDPISGHVSLYWYRQALGQGPEFLTYFNYEAQQDKSGLPNDRFSAERPEGSISTLTIQRTEQRDSAMYRCASSPPQGASYEQYFGPGTRLTVT.

Only a few counts were recorded for this clone. The rearrangement joins TRBV11-2 to TRBJ2-6; D not certain. CDR1 and CDR2 from the germline V gene are SGHAT and FQNNGV. The CDR3 sequence is 14 residues long. V dropped 1 base and J dropped 6 bases, with 7 bases sitting between them. The CDR3 bases are TGTGCCAGCAGCTTAGTTTTTCTGGCCAACGTCCTGACTTTC. Its protein product is CASSLVFLANVLTF.

This clone came up a few times. The CDR3 nucleotides are TGCAGCGTTGCTTTCTTGGGAGCCACAGATACGCAGTATTTT. As protein: CSVAFLGATDTQYF. J is TRBJ2-3 and V is TRBV29-1; TRBD2 might be the D (5 bases). V was trimmed by 4 bases and J by 2 bases, leaving 13 bases between them. Germline-derived CDR1 and CDR2 are SQVTM and ANQGSEA. This CDR3 region has 14 residues.

The chain is built from TRBV7-9 and TRBJ2-1, with a possible D match to TRBD1 (5 bases). Trimming took off 3 bases at V and 4 bases at J, with 13 bases between the two ends. The CDR3 is 15 residues long. Germline loops: CDR1 SEHNR, CDR2 FQNEAQ (reference sequence). This CDR3 is CASSFTRQSYNEQFF. DNA for the CDR3: TGTGCCAGCAGCTTTACGAGACAGAGTTACAATGAGCAGTTCTTC.

This clone has a handful of counts. The V call is TRBV7-2, the J call TRBJ2-3, with D hard to call. Per germline, CDR1 SGHTA and CDR2 FQGNSA. There are 11 residues in the CDR3. With 5 bases removed from V and 2 bases from J, the gap between germline ends came to 2 bases. CDR3 residues: CASSLTDTQYF. CDR3 nucleotide sequence: TGTGCCAGCAGCCTCACAGATACGCAGTATTTT.

This clone showed up just a few times. The chain joins TRBV5-8 to TRBJ1-5; D might be TRBD1 (5 bases). The CDR3 has 15 residues. Trimming shortened V by 0 bases and J by 10 bases, and 17 bases separated the two germline ends. Germline V CDR1 and CDR2: SGHTS, YDEGEE. In DNA, the CDR3 is TGTGCCAGCAGCTTGGCCCCAGGGCTTGGTGTTCCCCAGCATTTT. Translation gives CASSLAPGLGVPQHF.

This clone was detected a few times. This chain uses TRBV5-4 with TRBJ1-3; 7 nucleotides align to TRBD1. Losses at the gene ends were 4 bases for V and 3 bases for J; bases not matched to a gene: 7. The V gene's germline CDR1 is SGHNT and CDR2 YYREEE (reference sequence). This CDR3 comprises 15 residues. The DNA of the CDR3 is TGTGCCAGCAGCCCAACAGGGGTAAATGGAAACACCATATATTTT. Residues: CASSPTGVNGNTIYF.

The chain links TRBV7-2 to TRBJ1-5; D ambiguous. The V gene's germline CDR1 is SGHTA and CDR2 FQGNSA. This CDR3 has 16 residues. The germline V and J ends were trimmed by 1 base and 0 bases, with 10 bases remaining between them. The CDR3 protein is CASSLVGGPSNQPQHF. DNA of the CDR3: TGTGCCAGCAGCTTAGTCGGAGGGCCTAGCAATCAGCCCCAGCATTTT. Complete variable domain (other parts from reference TRBV7-2 and TRBJ1-5): GAGVSQSPSNKVTEKGKDVELRCDPISGHTALYWYRQSLGQGLEFLIYFQGNSAPDKSGLPSDRFSAERTGGSVSTLTIQRTQQEDSAVYLCASSLVGGPSNQPQHFGDGTRLSIL.

The rearrangement links TRBV7-8 to TRBJ1-3; 7 bases agree with TRBD1. Germline V gene sequence: CDR1 SGHVS, CDR2 FQNEAQ. CDR3 length: 16 residues. V lost 4 bases to trimming and J lost 2 bases; unmatched junction nucleotides: 8. CDR3 loop: CASSSPSGTAGNTIYF. CDR3 sequence (DNA): TGTGCCAGCAGCTCTCCGTCCGGGACAGCTGGAAACACCATATATTTT.

The chain joins TRBV25-1 to TRBJ1-2, with D perhaps matching TRBD1 (6 bases). Trimming removed 3 bases at V and 6 bases at J, with 11 bases between. Germline V lookup: CDR1 MGHDK, CDR2 SYGVNS. The CDR3 runs 13 residues. This chain's CDR3 is CASSDRGGDGYTF. The CDR3 coding sequence is TGTGCCAGCAGTGACAGGGGCGGCGATGGCTACACCTTC.

The chain has TRBV7-2 and TRBJ1-2; TRBD1 matches 7 bases. Trimming took 1 base from V and 6 from J; bases not matched to a gene: 8. The germline V gene has CDR1 SGHTA and CDR2 FQGNSA. The length of the CDR3 is 15 residues. CDR3 sequence (DNA): TGTGCCAGCAGCTTAGTAGGGGGACAGAATGATGGCTACACCTTC. This translates into CASSLVGGQNDGYTF.

This chain connects TRBV28 to TRBJ2-5, with 7 positions matching TRBD1. The CDR3 extends over 14 amino acids. Germline V gene data show CDR1 as MDHEN and CDR2 as SYDVKM. After removal of 2 bases from V and 3 bases from J, the junction contained 3 bases not matched to a gene. CDR3 nucleotides: TGTGCCAGCAGTTTAGGGGACAGAGAAGAGACCCAGTACTTC. As protein: CASSLGDREETQYF.